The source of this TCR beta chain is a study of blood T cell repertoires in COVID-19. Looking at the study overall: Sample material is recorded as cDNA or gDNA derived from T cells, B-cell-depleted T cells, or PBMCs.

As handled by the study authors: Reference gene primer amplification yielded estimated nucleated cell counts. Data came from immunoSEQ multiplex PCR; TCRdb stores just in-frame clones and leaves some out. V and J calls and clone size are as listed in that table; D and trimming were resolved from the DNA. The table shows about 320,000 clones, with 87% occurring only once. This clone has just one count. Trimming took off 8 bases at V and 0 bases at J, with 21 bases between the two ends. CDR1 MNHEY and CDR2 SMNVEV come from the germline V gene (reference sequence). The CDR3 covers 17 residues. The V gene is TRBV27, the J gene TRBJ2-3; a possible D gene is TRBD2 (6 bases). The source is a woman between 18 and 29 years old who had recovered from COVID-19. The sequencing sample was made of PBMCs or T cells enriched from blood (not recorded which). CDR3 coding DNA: TGTGCCAGCTCCCTTACACTTGGGACTCGAAGCACAGATACGCAGTATTTT. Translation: CASSLTLGTRSTDTQYF.